This T cell receptor beta chain was observed in a study of blood T cell repertoires in COVID-19. Study overall: Collection of acute and convalescent COVID-19 samples took place in the United States, Italy and Spain.

V was cut by 7 bases and J by 3 bases, with 7 bases left in between. The CDR3 is made up of 12 amino acids. Seattle patients were enrolled while actively infected and followed longitudinally. How the authors handled the data: Counts of nucleated cells, estimated from reference gene primer amplification, were obtained. Assay used: immunoSEQ multiplex PCR; TCRdb lists only in-frame clones, some missing. V and J calls and clone size are those listed in that table; D and trimming were worked out from the DNA. The repertoire includes roughly 230,000 clones, less than 90% of them detected once, and over 9.5% sits in the top ten.

The clonotype was recovered from a woman of 80 years or more with COVID-19, enrolled during active disease. Sequenced input: peripheral blood. The genes are TRBV12-3 or TRBV12-4 and TRBJ2-1; D gene uncertain. The CDR3 region has the DNA TGTGCCAGCACCGAGTACTACAATGAGCAGTTCTTC. This encodes CASTEYYNEQFF.